This T cell receptor (beta chain) was identified during a study of blood T cells in healthy people across ages. For the study at large: Template switching caught about one barcoded beta molecule for each two T cells.

This CDR3 has 13 residues. Germline lookup yields CDR1 ENHRY and CDR2 SYGVKD. V gave up 8 bases and J gave up 4 bases; unmatched junction bases: 3. A J-beta primer mix and a sample-barcoded 5' primer were used in a second PCR of roughly 6 to 11 cycles. One entry per CDR3 protein results from TCRdb running MiXCR on the 5' RACE reads. The sample has about 670,000 distinct CDR3 sequences; 40% to 45% are singletons. This clonotype was seen only a few times. Sequenced material: blood. The chain joins TRBV10-3 to TRBJ2-4; 9 nucleotides match TRBD1. The origin of this receptor is a man older than 75 in good health. The CDR3 here is CAIVDRGKNIQYF. The DNA of the CDR3 is TGTGCCATCGTAGACAGGGGGAAAAACATTCAGTACTTC.